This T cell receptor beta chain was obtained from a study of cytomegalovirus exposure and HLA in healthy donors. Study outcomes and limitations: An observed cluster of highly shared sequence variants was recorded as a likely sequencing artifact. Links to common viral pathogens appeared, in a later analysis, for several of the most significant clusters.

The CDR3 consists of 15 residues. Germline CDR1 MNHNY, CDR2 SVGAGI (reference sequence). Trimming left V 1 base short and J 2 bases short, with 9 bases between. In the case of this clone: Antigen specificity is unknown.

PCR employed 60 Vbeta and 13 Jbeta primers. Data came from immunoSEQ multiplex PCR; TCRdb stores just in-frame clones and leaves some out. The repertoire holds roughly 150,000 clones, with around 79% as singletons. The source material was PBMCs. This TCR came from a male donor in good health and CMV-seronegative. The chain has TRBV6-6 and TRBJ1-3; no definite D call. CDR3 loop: CASSYFEGPGNTIYF. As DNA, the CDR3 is TGTGCCAGCAGTTACTTTGAGGGTCCTGGAAACACCATATATTTT.